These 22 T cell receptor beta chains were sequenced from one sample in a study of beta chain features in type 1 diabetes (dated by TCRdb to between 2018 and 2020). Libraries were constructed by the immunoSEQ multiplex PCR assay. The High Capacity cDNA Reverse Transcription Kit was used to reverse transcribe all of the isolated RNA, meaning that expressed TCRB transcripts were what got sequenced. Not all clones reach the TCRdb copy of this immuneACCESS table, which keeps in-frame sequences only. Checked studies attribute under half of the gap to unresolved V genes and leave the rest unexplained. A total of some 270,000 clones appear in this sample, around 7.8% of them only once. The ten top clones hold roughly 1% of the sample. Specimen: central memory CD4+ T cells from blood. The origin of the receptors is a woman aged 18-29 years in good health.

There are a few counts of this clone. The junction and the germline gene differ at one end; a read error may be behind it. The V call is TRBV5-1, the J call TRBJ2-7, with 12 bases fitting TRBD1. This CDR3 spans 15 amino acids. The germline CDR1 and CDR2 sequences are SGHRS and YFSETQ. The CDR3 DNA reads TGCGCCAGCAGCTGGACCGGGACAGGGGGCGGCGAGGAGTACTTC. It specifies CASSWTGTGGGEEYF.

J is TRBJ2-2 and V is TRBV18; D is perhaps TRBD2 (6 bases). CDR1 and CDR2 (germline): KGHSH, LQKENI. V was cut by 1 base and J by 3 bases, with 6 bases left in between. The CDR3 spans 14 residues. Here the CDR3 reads CASSPREDTGELFF. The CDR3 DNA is TGTGCCAGCTCACCACGGGAGGACACCGGGGAGCTGTTTTTT.

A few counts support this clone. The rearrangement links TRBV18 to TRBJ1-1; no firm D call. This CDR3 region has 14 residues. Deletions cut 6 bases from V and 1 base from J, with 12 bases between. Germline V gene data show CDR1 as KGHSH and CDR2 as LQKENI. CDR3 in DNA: TGTGCCAGCTCCGCCCTCGGAGGGAACACTGAAGCTTTCTTT. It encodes CASSALGGNTEAFF.

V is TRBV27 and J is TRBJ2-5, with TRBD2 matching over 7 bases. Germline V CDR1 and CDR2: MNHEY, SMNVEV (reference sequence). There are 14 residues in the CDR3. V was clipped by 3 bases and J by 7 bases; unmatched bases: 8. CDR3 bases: TGTGCCAGCAGTTTGGGGGGGGATCGGGGGACCCAGTACTTC. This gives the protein CASSLGGDRGTQYF.

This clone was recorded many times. CDR3 sequence reads: CASSLLGSATNEKLFF. The CDR3 DNA is TGTGCCAGCAGTTTATTGGGGAGTGCAACTAATGAAAAACTGTTTTTT. The chain couples TRBV28 to TRBJ1-4; D unresolved. Per the germline V gene, CDR1 is MDHEN and CDR2 is SYDVKM. V lost 1 base, J lost 0 bases, and 9 bases lay in between. CDR3 length: 16 amino acids.

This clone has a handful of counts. The CDR3, as DNA: TGCAGCACCTGGGGGCAGGGTAGCACAGATACGCAGTATTTT. It is translated as CSTWGQGSTDTQYF. The J gene is TRBJ2-3, the V gene TRBV29-1; D might be TRBD1 (6 bases). Germline V lookup: CDR1 SQVTM, CDR2 ANQGSEA. The CDR3 sequence is 14 residues long. Trimming removed 8 bases from V and 0 bases from J, with 15 bases in between.

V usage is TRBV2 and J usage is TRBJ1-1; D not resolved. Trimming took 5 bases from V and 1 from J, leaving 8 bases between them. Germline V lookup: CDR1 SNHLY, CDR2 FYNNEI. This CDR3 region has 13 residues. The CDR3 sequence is CASSRWQNTEAFF. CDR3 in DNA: TGTGCCAGCAGTAGGTGGCAGAACACTGAAGCTTTCTTT. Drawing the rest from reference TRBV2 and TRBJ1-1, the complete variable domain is EPEVTQTPSHQVTQMGQEVILRCVPISNHLYFYWYRQILGQKVEFLVSFYNNEISEKSEIFDDQFSVERPDGSNFTLKIRSTKLEDSAMYFCASSRWQNTEAFFGQGTRLTVV.

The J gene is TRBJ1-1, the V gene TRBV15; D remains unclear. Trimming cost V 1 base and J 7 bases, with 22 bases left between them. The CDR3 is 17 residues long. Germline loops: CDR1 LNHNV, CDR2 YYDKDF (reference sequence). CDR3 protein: CATSRGQVGARGIEAFF. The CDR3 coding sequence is TGTGCCACCAGCAGAGGGCAGGTGGGTGCTCGTGGAATTGAAGCTTTCTTT.

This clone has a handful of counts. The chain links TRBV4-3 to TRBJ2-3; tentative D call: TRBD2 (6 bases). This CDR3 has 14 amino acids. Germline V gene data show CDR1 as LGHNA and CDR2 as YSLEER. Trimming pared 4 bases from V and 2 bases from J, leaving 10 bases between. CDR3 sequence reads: CASSRGRPTDTQYF. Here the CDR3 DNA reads TGCGCCAGCAGCCGGGGGAGGCCCACAGATACGCAGTATTTT.

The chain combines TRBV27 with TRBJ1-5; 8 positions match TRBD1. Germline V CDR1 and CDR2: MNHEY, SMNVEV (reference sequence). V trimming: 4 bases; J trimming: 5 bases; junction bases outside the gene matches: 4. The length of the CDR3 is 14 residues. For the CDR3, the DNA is TGTGCCAGCAGTTCCTACAGGGGGTATCAGCCCCAGCATTTT. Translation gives CASSSYRGYQPQHF.

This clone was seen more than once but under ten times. The CDR3 is CASSLARQGEQYV. The CDR3 nucleotides are TGTGCCAGCAGCTTAGCGAGGCAGGGAGAGCAGTACGTC. The chain combines TRBV7-9 with TRBJ2-7, with D possibly being TRBD1 (5 bases). Germline values: CDR1 SEHNR, CDR2 FQNEAQ (reference sequence). CDR3 length: 13 amino acids. Trimming took 0 bases from V and 7 from J, leaving 10 bases between them.

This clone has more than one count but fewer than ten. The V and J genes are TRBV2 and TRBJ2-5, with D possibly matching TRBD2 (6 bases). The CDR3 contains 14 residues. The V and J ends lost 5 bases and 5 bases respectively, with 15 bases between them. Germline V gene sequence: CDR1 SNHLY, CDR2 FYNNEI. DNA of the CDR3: TGTGCCAGCAGTAAAAACGGGGGTCTTGAGACCCAGTACTTC. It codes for CASSKNGGLETQYF.

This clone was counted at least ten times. The DNA for the CDR3 is TGTGCCAGCTCACCAACTTACAGGTCCTTCGGGTACGAGCAGTACTTC. Amino acid sequence: CASSPTYRSFGYEQYF. The rearrangement uses TRBV18 and TRBJ2-7, with D possibly being TRBD1 (5 bases). The CDR3 has 16 residues. Germline values: CDR1 KGHSH, CDR2 LQKENI. V gave up 2 bases and J gave up 4 bases, with 18 bases separating them.

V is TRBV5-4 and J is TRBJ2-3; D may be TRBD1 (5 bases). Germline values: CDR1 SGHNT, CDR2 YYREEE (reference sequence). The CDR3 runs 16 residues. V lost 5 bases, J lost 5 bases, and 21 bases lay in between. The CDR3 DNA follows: TGTGCCAGCAGTCCGCCCCCCCGACAGTCCATAGATACGCAGTATTTT. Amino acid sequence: CASSPPPRQSIDTQYF.

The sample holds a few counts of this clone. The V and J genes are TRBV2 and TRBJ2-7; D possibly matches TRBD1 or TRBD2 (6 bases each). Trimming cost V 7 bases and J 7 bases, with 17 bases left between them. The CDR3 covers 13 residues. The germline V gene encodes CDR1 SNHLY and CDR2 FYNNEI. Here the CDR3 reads CASTAAGAGEQYF. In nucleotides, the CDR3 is TGTGCCAGCACTGCCGCAGGGGCGGGAGAGCAGTACTTC.

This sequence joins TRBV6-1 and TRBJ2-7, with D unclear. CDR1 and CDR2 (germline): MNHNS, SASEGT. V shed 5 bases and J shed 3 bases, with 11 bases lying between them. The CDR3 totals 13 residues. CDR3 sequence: CASSRQTYYEQYF. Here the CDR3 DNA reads TGTGCCAGCAGTCGGCAGACTTACTACGAGCAGTACTTC.

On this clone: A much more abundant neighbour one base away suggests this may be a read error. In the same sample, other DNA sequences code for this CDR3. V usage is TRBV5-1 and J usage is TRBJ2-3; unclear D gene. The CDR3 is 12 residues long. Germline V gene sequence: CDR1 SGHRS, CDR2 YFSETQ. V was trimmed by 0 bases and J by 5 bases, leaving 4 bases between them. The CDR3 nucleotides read TGCGCCAGCAGCTTGGACGGAGATACGCAGTATTTT. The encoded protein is CASSLDGDTQYF.

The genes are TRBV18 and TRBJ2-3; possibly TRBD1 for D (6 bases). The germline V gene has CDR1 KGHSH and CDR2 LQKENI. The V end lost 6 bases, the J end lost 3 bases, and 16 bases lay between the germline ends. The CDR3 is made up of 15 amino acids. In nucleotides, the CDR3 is TGTGCCAGCTCCTCAGGGGTCCGAAGGACAGATACGCAGTATTTT. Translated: CASSSGVRRTDTQYF.

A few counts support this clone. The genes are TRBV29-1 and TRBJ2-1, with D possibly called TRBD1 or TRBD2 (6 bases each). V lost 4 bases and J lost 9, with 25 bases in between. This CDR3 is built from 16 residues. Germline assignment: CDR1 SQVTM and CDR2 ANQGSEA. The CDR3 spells CSVARYGGGTRSEQFF. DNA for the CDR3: TGCAGCGTTGCTCGGTATGGTGGGGGGACAAGGAGTGAGCAGTTCTTC.

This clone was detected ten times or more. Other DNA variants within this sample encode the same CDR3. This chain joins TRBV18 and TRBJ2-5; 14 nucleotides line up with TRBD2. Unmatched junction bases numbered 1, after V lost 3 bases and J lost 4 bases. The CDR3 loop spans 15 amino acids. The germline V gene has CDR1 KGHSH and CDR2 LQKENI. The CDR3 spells CASSPGTSGRETQYF. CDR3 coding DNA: TGTGCCAGCTCACCCGGGACTAGCGGGAGAGAGACCCAGTACTTC.

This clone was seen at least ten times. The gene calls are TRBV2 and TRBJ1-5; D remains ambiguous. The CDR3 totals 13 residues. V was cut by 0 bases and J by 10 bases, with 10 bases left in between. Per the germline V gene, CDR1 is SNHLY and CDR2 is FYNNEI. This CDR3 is CASSEAQGLPQHF. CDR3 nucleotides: TGTGCCAGCAGTGAAGCGCAAGGGCTACCCCAGCATTTT.

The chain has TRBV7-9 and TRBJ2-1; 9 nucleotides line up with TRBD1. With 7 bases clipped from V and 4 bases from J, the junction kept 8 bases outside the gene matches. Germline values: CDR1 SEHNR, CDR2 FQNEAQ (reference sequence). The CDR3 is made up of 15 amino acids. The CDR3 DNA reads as TGTGCCAGCAACCTACAAGGGACAGGGTACAATGAGCAGTTCTTC. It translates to CASNLQGTGYNEQFF.